This T cell receptor (beta chain) came from a study of T cell responses to AZD1222 COVID-19 vaccine. Sequencing was performed with immunoSEQ multiplex PCR; in TCRdb, only in-frame clones are kept and a portion is missing. The repertoire holds around 84,000 clones, almost 90% seen once, with 10% in the top ten. This clone was counted at least ten times. No antigen is known for it. With V trimmed by 3 bases and J by 5 bases, 10 bases remained unmatched. CDR3 length: 15 amino acids. Germline CDR1 and CDR2: SGHKS and YYEKEE (reference sequence). The study, taken as a whole, reports: Regions left unmutated in variants are reportedly the target of nearly half of spike-specific TCRs. Vaccine-associated CD4 TCRs spanned spike, dominant at 160-218 and 743-854. Elevations in Spike-specific TCR breadth and depth followed administration of two AZD1222 doses. White British people made up most donors, females outnumbered males, and clonal diversity was possibly underestimated.

The chain is built from TRBV5-5 and TRBJ1-2, with TRBD1 matching over 7 bases. The source material was peripheral blood, sampled on day 0 of MenACWY control vaccination. The clonotype comes from an adult in good health. The CDR3 nucleotides read TGTGCCAGCAGCTACACTCCGGGGACAGCGTATGGCTACACCTTC. It specifies CASSYTPGTAYGYTF. Full variable domain (rest looked up from reference TRBV5-5 and TRBJ1-2): DAGVTQSPTHLIKTRGQQVTLRCSPISGHKSVSWYQQVLGQGPQFIFQYYEKEERGRGNFPDRFSARQFPNYSSELNVNALLLGDSALYLCASSYTPGTAYGYTFGSGTRLTVV.